This T cell receptor (beta chain) stems from a study of cytomegalovirus exposure and HLA in healthy donors. Study-wide results and limits: The sole available immune exposure information was CMV serostatus. In a later analysis, TCR beta V- and J-gene trimming was associated with a missense DCLRE1C variant. Within a later analysis, the majority of CMV-associated TCR beta chains appeared HLA-restricted.

All donors participated as healthy donors of bone marrow. J was trimmed by 1 base and V by 5 bases; bases with no gene match: 3. The CDR3 spans 14 residues. CDR1 is SEHNR, CDR2 FQNEAQ, per germline (reference sequence). Comment on this clone: Its antigen is currently unknown.

PCR involved 60 Vbeta and 13 Jbeta primers. The assay was immunoSEQ multiplex PCR, and TCRdb's table has in-frame clones only and misses some. The top ten hold around 2% of the sample, which has about 120,000 clones, around 86% seen once. The chain combines TRBV7-9 with TRBJ2-3; 7 bases agree with TRBD1. Input material: PBMCs. The sequence derives from a man aged 25 to 45 in good health and CMV-seronegative. CDR3 protein: CASSIGQGTDTQYF. The CDR3, as DNA: TGTGCCAGCAGCATTGGACAGGGCACAGATACGCAGTATTTT.